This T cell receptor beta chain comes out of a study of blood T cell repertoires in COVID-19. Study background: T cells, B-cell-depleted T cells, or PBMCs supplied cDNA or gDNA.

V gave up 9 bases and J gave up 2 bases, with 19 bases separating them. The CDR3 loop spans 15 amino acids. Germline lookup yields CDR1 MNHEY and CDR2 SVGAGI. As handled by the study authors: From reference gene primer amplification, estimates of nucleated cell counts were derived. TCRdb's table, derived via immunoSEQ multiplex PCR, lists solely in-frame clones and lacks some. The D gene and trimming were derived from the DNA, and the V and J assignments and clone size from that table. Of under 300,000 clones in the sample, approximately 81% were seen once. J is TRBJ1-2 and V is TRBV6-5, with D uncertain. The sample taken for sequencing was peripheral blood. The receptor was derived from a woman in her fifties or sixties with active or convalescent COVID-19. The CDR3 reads CASQDQIRGNYGYTF. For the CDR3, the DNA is TGTGCCAGTCAGGACCAAATCAGAGGGAACTATGGCTACACCTTC.